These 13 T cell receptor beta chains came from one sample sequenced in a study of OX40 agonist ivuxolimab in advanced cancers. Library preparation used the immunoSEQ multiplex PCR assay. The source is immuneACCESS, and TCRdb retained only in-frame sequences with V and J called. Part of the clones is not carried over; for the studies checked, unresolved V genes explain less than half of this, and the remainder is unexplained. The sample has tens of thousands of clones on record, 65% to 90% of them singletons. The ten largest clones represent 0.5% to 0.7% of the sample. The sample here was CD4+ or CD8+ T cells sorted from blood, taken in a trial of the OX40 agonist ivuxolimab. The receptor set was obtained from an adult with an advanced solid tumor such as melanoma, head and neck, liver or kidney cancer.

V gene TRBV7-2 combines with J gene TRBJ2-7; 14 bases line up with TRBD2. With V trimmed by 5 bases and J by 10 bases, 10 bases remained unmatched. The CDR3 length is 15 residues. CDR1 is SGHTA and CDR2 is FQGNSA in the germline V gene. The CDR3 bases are TGTGCCAGCAGCCCTCCGGGACTAGCGGGGGTGGATCAGTACTTC. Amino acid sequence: CASSPPGLAGVDQYF.

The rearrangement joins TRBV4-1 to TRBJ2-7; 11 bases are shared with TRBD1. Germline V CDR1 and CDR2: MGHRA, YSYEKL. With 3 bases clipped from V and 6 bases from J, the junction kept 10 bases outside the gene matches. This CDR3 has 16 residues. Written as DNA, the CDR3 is TGCGCCAGCAGCCAGGGGGACAGGGGGTTACGGATCGAGCAGTACTTC. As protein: CASSQGDRGLRIEQYF.

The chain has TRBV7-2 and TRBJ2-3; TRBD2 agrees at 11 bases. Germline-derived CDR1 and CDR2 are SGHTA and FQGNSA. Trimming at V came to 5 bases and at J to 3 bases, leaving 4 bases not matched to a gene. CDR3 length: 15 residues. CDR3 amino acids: CASSLGLAVTDTQYF. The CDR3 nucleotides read TGTGCCAGCAGCCTGGGACTAGCGGTTACAGATACGCAGTATTTT.

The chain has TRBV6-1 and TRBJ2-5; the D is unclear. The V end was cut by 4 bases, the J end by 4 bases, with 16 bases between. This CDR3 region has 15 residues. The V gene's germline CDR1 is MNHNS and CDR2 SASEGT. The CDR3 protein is CASSVFRSAVETQYF. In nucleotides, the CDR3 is TGTGCCAGCAGTGTTTTTAGGTCGGCAGTAGAGACCCAGTACTTC.

The CDR3 sequence is CASSTRPYSYNEQFF. DNA for the CDR3: TGTGCCAGCAGCACACGCCCCTACTCCTACAATGAGCAGTTCTTC. The chain has TRBV7-2 and TRBJ2-1; D ambiguous. The CDR3 contains 15 residues. Trimming stripped 5 bases from V and 0 bases from J, with 11 bases between. The germline V gene has CDR1 SGHTA and CDR2 FQGNSA.

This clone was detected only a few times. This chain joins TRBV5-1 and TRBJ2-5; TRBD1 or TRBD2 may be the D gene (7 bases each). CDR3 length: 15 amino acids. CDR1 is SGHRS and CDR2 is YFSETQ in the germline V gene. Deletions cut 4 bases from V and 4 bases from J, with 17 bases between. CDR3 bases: TGCGCCAGCAGCCCCGGCAGGGGGGGCTTAGAGACCCAGTACTTC. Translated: CASSPGRGGLETQYF.

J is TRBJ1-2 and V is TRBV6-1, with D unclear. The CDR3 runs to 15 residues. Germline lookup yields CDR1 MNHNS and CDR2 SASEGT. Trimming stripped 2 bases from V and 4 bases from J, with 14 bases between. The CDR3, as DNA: TGTGCCAGCAGTGAAACGTCAGGAATGAGCTATGGCTACACCTTC. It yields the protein CASSETSGMSYGYTF.

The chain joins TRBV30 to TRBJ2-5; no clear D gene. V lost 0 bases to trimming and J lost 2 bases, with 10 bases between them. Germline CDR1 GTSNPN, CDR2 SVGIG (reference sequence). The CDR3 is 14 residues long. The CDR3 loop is CAWSVVPQQETQYF. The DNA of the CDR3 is TGTGCCTGGAGTGTAGTTCCTCAACAAGAGACCCAGTACTTC.

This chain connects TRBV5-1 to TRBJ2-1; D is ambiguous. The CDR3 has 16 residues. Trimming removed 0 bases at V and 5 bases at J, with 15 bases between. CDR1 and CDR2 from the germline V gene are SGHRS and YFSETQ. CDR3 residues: CASSLGLGRRNNEQFF. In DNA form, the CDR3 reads TGCGCCAGCAGCTTGGGGTTAGGCAGGAGAAACAATGAGCAGTTCTTC.

The CDR3, as DNA: TGTGCCAGCAGCCAAGAGGGACCAGACACCGGGGAGCTGTTTTTT. Amino acids: CASSQEGPDTGELFF. The chain couples TRBV4-2 to TRBJ2-2; D could derive from TRBD1 or TRBD2 (5 bases each). Germline V gene lookup returns CDR1 LGHNA and CDR2 YNFKEQ. Trimming took off 0 bases at V and 3 bases at J, with 8 bases between the two ends. CDR3 length: 15 residues.

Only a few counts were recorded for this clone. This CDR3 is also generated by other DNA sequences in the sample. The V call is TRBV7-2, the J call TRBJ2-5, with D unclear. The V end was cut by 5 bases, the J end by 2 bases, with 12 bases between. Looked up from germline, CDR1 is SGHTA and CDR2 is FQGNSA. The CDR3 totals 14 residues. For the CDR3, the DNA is TGTGCCAGCAGCCCCCCCGGCGAACAAGAGACCCAGTACTTC. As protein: CASSPPGEQETQYF.

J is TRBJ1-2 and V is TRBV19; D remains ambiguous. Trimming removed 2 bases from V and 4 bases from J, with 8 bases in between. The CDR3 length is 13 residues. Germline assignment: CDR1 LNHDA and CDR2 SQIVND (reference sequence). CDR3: CASSITEPYGYTF. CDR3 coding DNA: TGTGCCAGTAGTATAACCGAGCCCTATGGCTACACCTTC.

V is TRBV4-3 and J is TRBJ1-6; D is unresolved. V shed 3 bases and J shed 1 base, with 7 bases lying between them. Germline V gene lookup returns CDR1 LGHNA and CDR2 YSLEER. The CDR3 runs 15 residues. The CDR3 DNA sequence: TGCGCCAGCAGCCAGGGAAATTCCTATAATTCACCCCTCCACTTT. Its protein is CASSQGNSYNSPLHF.